The sequence of this TCR beta chain was determined in a study of beta chain features in type 1 diabetes. CD45RO/CCR7/CD25/CD127/CD95/CD27 sorting isolated CD4+ naive, central memory, regulatory and stem cell-like memory cells. Expressed TCRB transcripts were sequenced, since all the RNA that had been isolated was reverse transcribed. Method: immunoSEQ multiplex PCR; TCRdb's copy keeps in-frame clones and lacks some. The table shows 130,000 to 150,000 clones, with about a tenth occurring only once. Germline CDR1 reads MGHDK; CDR2 reads SYGVNS. V lost 7 bases and J 3 bases, leaving 6 bases between the germline ends. This CDR3 is 11 amino acids long. This clone was counted only a few times.

The chain joins TRBV25-1 to TRBJ1-2; D gene ambiguous. The sequenced sample consisted of central memory CD4+ T cells from blood. The receptor was isolated from a man aged 18 to 35 in good health. DNA for the CDR3: TGTGCCAGCAATAATTACTATGGCTACACCTTC. Its protein is CASNNYYGYTF.